This TCR beta chain was profiled in a study of cytomegalovirus exposure and HLA in healthy donors. Study context: Early on, a data release was issued that held approximately 92 million unique TCRs from HLA-typed donors.

Details on this clone: Its antigen is not known.

Germline CDR1 and CDR2: SGHRS and YFSETQ. This CDR3 contains 18 residues. Trimming removed 1 base from V and 2 bases from J; junction bases left unmatched: 14. Primers included in the PCR were 60 Vbeta and 13 Jbeta primers. Assay: immunoSEQ multiplex PCR; the TCRdb copy retains only in-frame clones and omits some. Of around 150,000 clones in the sample, 60% to 80% were seen once. Notes on the study in general: Relative to equally common others, HLA-associated TCR beta chains showed greater clonal expansion in a later analysis. In terms of immune exposure information, only CMV serostatus was available. In a later analysis, HLA-C alleles had the fewest associated TCRs, DRB1 alleles the most.

This receptor was identified in a man between 18 and 35 years old in good health and CMV-seropositive. The sample was PBMCs. The chain has TRBV5-1 and TRBJ1-1; 7 nucleotides agree with TRBD1. CDR3 nucleotide sequence: TGCGCCAGCAGCTTGCGCGGGCTCGGACAGGCCAGTAACACTGAAGCTTTCTTT. Amino acids: CASSLRGLGQASNTEAFF.